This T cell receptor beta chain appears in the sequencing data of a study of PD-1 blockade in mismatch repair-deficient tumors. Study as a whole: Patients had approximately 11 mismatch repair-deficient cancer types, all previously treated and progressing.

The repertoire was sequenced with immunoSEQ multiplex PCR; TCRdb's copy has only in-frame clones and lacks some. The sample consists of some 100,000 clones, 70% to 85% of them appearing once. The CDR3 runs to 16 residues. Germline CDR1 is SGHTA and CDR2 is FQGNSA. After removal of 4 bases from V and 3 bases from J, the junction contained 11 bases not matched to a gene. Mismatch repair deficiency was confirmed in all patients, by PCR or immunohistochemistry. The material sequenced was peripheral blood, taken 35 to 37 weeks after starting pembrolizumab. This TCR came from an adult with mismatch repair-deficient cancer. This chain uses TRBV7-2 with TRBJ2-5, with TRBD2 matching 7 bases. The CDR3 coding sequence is TGTGCCAGCAGCTCTTACGGGGGGACTATCAAAGAGACCCAGTACTTC. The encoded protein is CASSSYGGTIKETQYF.